The 13 T cell receptor beta chains below were found in one sample sequenced in a study of vaccination effects on CD4 cells after COVID-19 (dated by TCRdb to between 2022 and 2023). Library generation was performed with the immunoSEQ multiplex PCR assay. Here the immuneACCESS table is served through TCRdb, limited to in-frame sequences with V and J called. Missing clones are a known gap in these copies; in checked studies unresolved V genes cover under half, and the rest lacks a known reason. The sample yields tens of thousands of clones; 75% to 80% were counted once. 5.5% to 6.5% of the sample belongs to the ten largest clones. The antigens these receptors bind are not known. To identify antigen-specific CD4+ T cell clonotypes by their expansion, the ViraFEST assay first stimulated PBMC with viral peptide pools and then applied TCR sequencing. After roughly 11 days of culture, CD4+ T cells were isolated with the EasySep CD4+ T cell isolation kit. Each participant got two doses of an mRNA SARS-CoV-2 vaccine, either BNT162b2 or mRNA-1273.

The sample in question was CD4+ T cells from PBMCs cultured with SARS-CoV-2 spike peptides, obtained after COVID-19 vaccination. This sample's cell subset or site label indicates: SARS-CoV-2 spike overlapping peptide pool stimulation. The receptors were gathered from a human donor who received a COVID-19 vaccine. Some clones in this sample may be carry-over from other donors' samples.

The rearrangement links TRBV5-1 to TRBJ2-5; 10 bases fit TRBD1. Germline CDR1 is SGHRS and CDR2 is YFSETQ. The CDR3 runs to 16 residues. The J segment lost 3 bases and the V segment lost 1 base, leaving 6 bases of the junction unmatched. The CDR3 region is CASSLRQGAWEETQYF. DNA of the CDR3: TGCGCCAGCAGCTTGAGACAGGGGGCTTGGGAAGAGACCCAGTACTTC.

The chain uses TRBV28 and TRBJ2-1, with 14 bases lining up with TRBD2. This CDR3 spans 15 amino acids. Per germline, CDR1 MDHEN and CDR2 SYDVKM. The J segment lost 9 bases and the V segment lost 6 bases, leaving 7 bases of the junction unmatched. The DNA for the CDR3 is TGTGCCAGCAGACGACTAGCGGGAGGGCCAGGTGAGCAGTTCTTC. It is translated as CASRRLAGGPGEQFF.

The chain couples TRBV24-1 to TRBJ2-2; possible D gene TRBD1, 6 bases. Trimming shortened V by 7 bases and J by 1 base, and 6 bases separated the two germline ends. Looked up from germline, CDR1 is KGHDR and CDR2 is SFDVKD. The CDR3 covers 13 residues. This CDR3 is CATSRGNTGELFF. DNA for the CDR3: TGTGCCACCAGCAGGGGGAACACCGGGGAGCTGTTTTTT.

The J gene is TRBJ2-5, the V gene TRBV24-1, with TRBD1 matching 10 bases. The CDR3 totals 16 residues. The V gene's germline CDR1 is KGHDR and CDR2 SFDVKD. V lost 1 base to trimming and J lost 5 bases; unmatched junction nucleotides: 6. CDR3 residues: CATSDLRQGAGETQYF. CDR3 DNA sequence: TGTGCCACCAGTGATTTAAGACAGGGGGCTGGCGAGACCCAGTACTTC.

The chain combines TRBV7-2 with TRBJ2-7; possibly TRBD1 for D (6 bases). The CDR3 runs to 14 residues. Deletions cut 5 bases from V and 4 bases from J, with 15 bases between. CDR1 is SGHTA, CDR2 FQGNSA, per germline. In nucleotides, the CDR3 is TGTGCCAGCAGCCCCCACAGGGAACCGTACGAGCAGTACGTC. Translating gives CASSPHREPYEQYV.

This rearrangement joins TRBV25-1 to TRBJ1-5; D possibly corresponds to TRBD1 (5 bases). V gave up 1 base and J gave up 7 bases, with 11 bases separating them. This CDR3 contains 14 residues. CDR1 is MGHDK, CDR2 SYGVNS, per germline. DNA for the CDR3: TGTGCCAGCAGTGAATTGGGGGGAGGCCAGCCCCAGCATTTT. This codes for CASSELGGGQPQHF.

Turning to this clone: Relative to the germline gene, one junction end is altered; a read error may explain this. The chain uses TRBV2 and TRBJ1-5; D not resolved. The CDR3 loop spans 15 amino acids. Germline V lookup: CDR1 SNHLY, CDR2 FYNNEI. CDR3 DNA sequence: TGTGCCAGCAGGGAAGGGCCCCTTAGCAATCAGCCCCAGCATTTT. Its protein product is CASREGPLSNQPQHF.

V usage is TRBV6-5 and J usage is TRBJ1-1, with a tentative D call TRBD1 (5 bases). From germline, CDR1 is MNHEY and CDR2 SVGAGI. CDR3 length: 14 residues. V was clipped by 0 bases and J by 6 bases, with 11 bases between them. CDR3 loop: CASSYSAGKAEAFF. In nucleotides, the CDR3 is TGTGCCAGCAGTTACTCGGCAGGGAAGGCTGAAGCTTTCTTT.

The rearrangement links TRBV24-1 to TRBJ2-2; 9 nucleotides align to TRBD1. Germline CDR1 and CDR2: KGHDR and SFDVKD. V was clipped by 7 bases and J by 2 bases; unmatched bases: 7. This CDR3 is built from 16 residues. The CDR3 region has the DNA TGTGCCACCAGCCTAAGGACAGGGGAAAACACCGGGGAGCTGTTTTTT. Protein: CATSLRTGENTGELFF.

The CDR3 spells CASSLRDGSRSNGYTF. CDR3 sequence (DNA): TGCGCCAGCAGCTTGAGAGACGGCAGCAGATCCAATGGCTACACCTTC. V gene TRBV5-1 combines with J gene TRBJ1-2; no firm D call. Germline-derived CDR1 and CDR2 are SGHRS and YFSETQ. Trimming took 1 base from V and 6 from J, leaving 19 bases between them. The CDR3 is 16 amino acids.

The V and J genes are TRBV5-5 and TRBJ2-2; D unclear. V lost 0 bases, J lost 4 bases, and 4 bases lay in between. The germline V gene encodes CDR1 SGHKS and CDR2 YYEKEE (reference sequence). This CDR3 spans 13 amino acids. The CDR3 spells CASSLGSTGELFF. The CDR3 region has the DNA TGTGCCAGCAGCTTGGGATCCACCGGGGAGCTGTTTTTT.

This rearrangement joins TRBV30 to TRBJ1-4; perhaps TRBD1 as D (6 bases). Trimming shortened V by 7 bases and J by 7 bases, and 19 bases separated the two germline ends. Germline lookup yields CDR1 GTSNPN and CDR2 SVGIG (reference sequence). This CDR3 has 14 residues. The CDR3 region is CAFIWGGRGEKLFF. In nucleotides, the CDR3 is TGTGCCTTCATCTGGGGGGGGCGCGGTGAAAAACTGTTTTTT.

This clone qualifies as medium-sized. V and J are TRBV29-1 and TRBJ2-3; D is unresolved. This CDR3 spans 16 amino acids. Germline V gene lookup returns CDR1 SQVTM and CDR2 ANQGSEA. V gave up 4 bases and J gave up 4 bases, with 21 bases separating them. This CDR3 reads CSVVRKSSLVADTQYF. DNA for the CDR3: TGCAGCGTTGTTCGGAAGAGCTCTTTAGTGGCAGATACGCAGTATTTT.